Shown below are 28 T cell receptor beta chains from a single sample sequenced in a study of cytomegalovirus exposure and HLA in healthy donors. PCR was performed using 60 Vbeta and 13 Jbeta primers. Clones were read by immunoSEQ multiplex PCR, and TCRdb kept only the in-frame ones, dropping some. Found here are over 150,000 clones, roughly 80% of them singletons; the top ten hold roughly 1.2%. The sample was PBMCs. The receptors were gathered from a woman between 45 and 65 years old in good health and CMV-seronegative.

V is TRBV18 and J is TRBJ2-1; D is possibly TRBD1 (6 bases). The CDR3 covers 14 residues. V was clipped by 8 bases and J by 8 bases, with 19 bases between them. Germline CDR1 reads KGHSH; CDR2 reads LQKENI. The CDR3 DNA is TGTGCCAGCCCCTTAGACAGGAGTAGCGATGAGCAGTTCTTC. As protein: CASPLDRSSDEQFF.

The gene calls are TRBV4-3 and TRBJ2-3; 7 bases are a match to TRBD1. There are 15 residues in the CDR3. Germline V CDR1 and CDR2: LGHNA, YSLEER. The trim removed 4 bases at V and 2 bases at J, leaving 6 bases unmatched. CDR3 DNA: TGCGCCAGCAGCCTACAGGGGCGTGCCACAGATACGCAGTATTTT. Amino acid sequence: CASSLQGRATDTQYF.

This chain joins TRBV19 and TRBJ2-7; possibly TRBD1 for D (6 bases). The CDR3 totals 15 residues. V lost 1 base, J lost 1 base, and 11 bases lay in between. CDR1 LNHDA and CDR2 SQIVND come from the germline V gene (reference sequence). In DNA, the CDR3 is TGTGCCAGTAGTATAGTCGGACAGCCTTCCTACGAGCAGTACTTC. It yields the protein CASSIVGQPSYEQYF.

The chain is built from TRBV28 and TRBJ1-6; 9 positions agree with TRBD1. Per germline, CDR1 MDHEN and CDR2 SYDVKM. CDR3 length: 15 amino acids. V shed 6 bases, J shed 6 bases, and the junction held 6 bases outside the gene matches. CDR3 nucleotide sequence: TGTGCCAGCAGACCCCGGGACAGGGTTAATTCACCCCTCCACTTT. Translation gives CASRPRDRVNSPLHF.

This clone was seen more than once but under ten times. The chain uses TRBV5-4 and TRBJ2-7; D is undetermined. V lost 2 bases and J 6 bases, leaving 9 bases between the germline ends. The length of the CDR3 is 12 residues. The germline gives CDR1 SGHNT, CDR2 YYREEE (reference sequence). The CDR3 sequence is CASSFIHGEQYF. CDR3 nucleotides: TGTGCCAGCAGCTTTATCCACGGCGAGCAGTACTTC.

The chain couples TRBV29-1 to TRBJ1-5; D possibly corresponds to TRBD1 (6 bases). The length of the CDR3 is 13 residues. The germline V gene has CDR1 SQVTM and CDR2 ANQGSEA. CDR3 DNA sequence: TGCGGGGTTGGGGGCGGTAGCAATCAGCCCCAGCATTTT. Translation: CGVGGGSNQPQHF.

The chain is built from TRBV7-2 and TRBJ2-7, with D tentatively TRBD2 (6 bases). This CDR3 has 13 residues. V lost 3 bases and J 7 bases, leaving 13 bases between the germline ends. Germline V gene sequence: CDR1 SGHTA, CDR2 FQGNSA. The CDR3 DNA sequence: TGTGCCAGCAGCTTGAGACTAGTAGGAGAGCAGTACTTC. Amino acid sequence: CASSLRLVGEQYF.

The gene calls are TRBV4-1 and TRBJ2-7; D is uncertain. Trimming stripped 1 base from V and 2 bases from J, with 15 bases between. Germline V gene lookup returns CDR1 MGHRA and CDR2 YSYEKL. This CDR3 is 16 amino acids long. The CDR3 nucleotides are TGCGCCAGCAGCCAAGTCTTGGTCCCAGGCCCCTACGAGCAGTACTTC. It specifies CASSQVLVPGPYEQYF.

The gene calls are TRBV4-3 and TRBJ2-7, with a tentative D call TRBD1 (6 bases). Germline CDR1 reads LGHNA; CDR2 reads YSLEER. V was pared by 0 bases and J by 4 bases, with 22 bases between. The CDR3 spans 18 residues. The CDR3 bases are TGCGCCAGCAGCCAAGACTGGGGACCAGGCAGGGGAATGTACGAGCAGTACTTC. As protein: CASSQDWGPGRGMYEQYF.

This chain joins TRBV7-9 and TRBJ1-2; 9 bases match TRBD1. V dropped 1 base and J dropped 1; count of bases not matched to a gene: 7. Germline values: CDR1 SEHNR, CDR2 FQNEAQ (reference sequence). CDR3 size: 17 residues. For the CDR3, the DNA is TGTGCCAGCAGCTTAGGGACAGGGGTCTTAAATAACTATGGCTACACCTTC. This codes for CASSLGTGVLNNYGYTF.

V usage is TRBV11-3 and J usage is TRBJ2-6; 7 bases agree with TRBD1. J gave up 0 bases and V 4 bases, and 6 bases lay outside the gene matches. The germline gives CDR1 SGHNT, CDR2 YENEEA. There are 17 residues in the CDR3. The CDR3 nucleotides read TGTGCCAGCAGCTCGGGACAGTTGAGCTCTGGGGCCAACGTCCTGACTTTC. Amino acids: CASSSGQLSSGANVLTF.

This chain joins TRBV27 and TRBJ2-3; D gene unclear. This CDR3 is built from 16 residues. The germline V gene encodes CDR1 MNHEY and CDR2 SMNVEV (reference sequence). V was pared by 1 base and J by 5 bases, with 16 bases between. The CDR3 is CASSLFTATIKDTQYF. The CDR3 DNA is TGTGCCAGCAGTTTATTTACAGCTACGATTAAAGATACGCAGTATTTT.

The rearrangement uses TRBV10-1 and TRBJ2-7; no clear D. CDR3 length: 16 amino acids. Deletions cut 4 bases from V and 1 base from J, with 17 bases between. Germline CDR1 reads WNHNN; CDR2 reads SYGVQD (reference sequence). Here the CDR3 reads CASSVIRLAESYEQYF. For the CDR3, the DNA is TGCGCCAGCAGTGTAATCAGATTGGCGGAGTCCTACGAGCAGTACTTC.

This chain joins TRBV7-9 and TRBJ2-1; TRBD2 aligns across 7 bases. The CDR3 has 15 residues. Germline V gene sequence: CDR1 SEHNR, CDR2 FQNEAQ (reference sequence). Losses at the gene ends were 6 bases for V and 7 bases for J; bases not matched to a gene: 12. CDR3 sequence (DNA): TGTGCCAGCAGTCCCCCGTTGCGCGGGGGAAATGAGCAGTTCTTC. This codes for CASSPPLRGGNEQFF. Combining the CDR3 with reference TRBV7-9 and TRBJ2-1 gives the whole variable domain DTGVSQNPRHKITKRGQNVTFRCDPISEHNRLYWYRQTLGQGPEFLTYFQNEAQLEKSRLLSDRFSAERPKGSFSTLEIQRTEQGDSAMYLCASSPPLRGGNEQFFGPGTRLTVL.

This clone was counted once. The genes are TRBV10-1 and TRBJ2-1, with a weak D call TRBD2 (5 bases). Per germline, CDR1 WNHNN and CDR2 SYGVQD (reference sequence). V was pared by 9 bases and J by 5 bases, with 23 bases between. The CDR3 is 16 residues long. CDR3 nucleotides: TGCGCCAGTTGGTGTGGGAGTAAAATCCCTGACAATGAGCAGTTCTTC. It translates to CASWCGSKIPDNEQFF.

V and J are TRBV6-5 and TRBJ2-7, with TRBD1 matching 7 bases. The CDR3 extends over 14 amino acids. Germline CDR1 and CDR2: MNHEY and SVGAGI. The trim removed 6 bases at V and 0 bases at J, leaving 5 bases unmatched. The CDR3 sequence: CASRDRERSYEQYF. CDR3 DNA sequence: TGTGCCAGCAGAGACAGGGAACGCTCCTACGAGCAGTACTTC.

The V and J genes are TRBV5-4 and TRBJ2-1; D ambiguous. The CDR3 totals 16 residues. The V gene's germline CDR1 is SGHNT and CDR2 YYREEE (reference sequence). The ends were cut back, 0 bases at V and 1 base at J, with 11 bases in the middle. In DNA form, the CDR3 reads TGTGCCAGCAGCTTGGTTGGGTCCGGGTCCTACAATGAGCAGTTCTTC. Translation gives CASSLVGSGSYNEQFF.

This chain connects TRBV27 to TRBJ1-2, with D perhaps TRBD1 (6 bases). CDR1 MNHEY and CDR2 SMNVEV come from the germline V gene (reference sequence). Trimming took 2 bases from V and 4 from J, leaving 11 bases between them. This CDR3 region has 14 residues. This chain's CDR3 is CASSLAGTTYGYTF. The CDR3 DNA sequence: TGTGCCAGCAGTTTAGCCGGGACAACCTATGGCTACACCTTC.

The chain employs TRBV5-1 and TRBJ1-2; the match to TRBD1 covers 7 bases. The CDR3 spans 15 residues. Trimming cost V 4 bases and J 5 bases; bases outside gene matches: 11. Germline lookup yields CDR1 SGHRS and CDR2 YFSETQ. The CDR3 region is CASSPGGTAGYGYTF. CDR3 nucleotide sequence: TGCGCCAGCAGCCCGGGGGGGACAGCGGGGTATGGCTACACCTTC.

This chain links TRBV11-2 with TRBJ1-1; 9 nucleotides line up with TRBD1. The V segment lost 4 bases and the J segment 5 bases; nucleotides outside the gene matches: 8. Germline CDR1 and CDR2: SGHAT and FQNNGV. CDR3 length equals 15 residues. The CDR3 reads CASSSRTGAWTEAFF. The CDR3 DNA reads TGTGCCAGCAGCTCGAGGACAGGGGCATGGACTGAAGCTTTCTTT.

The V gene is TRBV11-2, the J gene TRBJ1-1; TRBD1 aligns across 7 bases. CDR1 and CDR2 (germline): SGHAT, FQNNGV. V dropped 5 bases and J dropped 1; count of bases not matched to a gene: 4. CDR3 length: 14 amino acids. For the CDR3, the DNA is TGTGCCAGCAGCACACGGACAGGGAACACTGAAGCTTTCTTT. It translates to CASSTRTGNTEAFF.

Only a few counts were recorded for this clone. The chain uses TRBV19 and TRBJ2-1, with 7 positions matching TRBD2. V dropped 3 bases and J dropped 2; count of bases not matched to a gene: 7. The CDR3 sequence is 16 residues long. CDR1 and CDR2 from the germline V gene are LNHDA and SQIVND (reference sequence). The CDR3 region is CASSMAAGITYNEQFF. The CDR3, as DNA: TGTGCCAGTAGTATGGCAGCGGGGATCACCTACAATGAGCAGTTCTTC.

This clone was recorded a few times. V usage is TRBV5-1 and J usage is TRBJ1-4; TRBD1 matches 8 bases. Germline V gives CDR1 SGHRS, CDR2 YFSETQ. J was trimmed by 8 bases and V by 0 bases; bases with no gene match: 6. This CDR3 is 15 amino acids long. CDR3 sequence: CASSLGTGSYEKLFF. The CDR3 DNA reads as TGCGCCAGCAGCTTGGGGACAGGGTCTTACGAAAAACTGTTTTTT.

This chain joins TRBV7-9 and TRBJ1-4, with D tentatively TRBD1 (6 bases). The CDR3 extends over 17 amino acids. Between the trimmed V and J ends, which lost 5 bases and 0 bases, there was a span of 16 bases. Per germline, CDR1 SEHNR and CDR2 FQNEAQ (reference sequence). The CDR3: CASSRGAGEATNEKLFF. The CDR3 bases are TGTGCCAGCAGCCGGGGGGCCGGGGAAGCAACTAATGAAAAACTGTTTTTT.

This clone is a singleton in its sample. J is TRBJ2-7 and V is TRBV18; 9 bases agree with TRBD2. Germline V CDR1 and CDR2: KGHSH, LQKENI. The CDR3 covers 16 residues. Trimming removed 2 bases from V and 6 bases from J; junction bases left unmatched: 11. The CDR3 DNA reads as TGTGCCAGCTCACCAACTCGGGCGGGAGGGCCCAGCGAGCAGTACTTC. The encoded protein is CASSPTRAGGPSEQYF.

This clone has more than one count but fewer than ten. The V and J genes are TRBV4-1 and TRBJ1-1; tentatively, D is TRBD1 (6 bases). CDR3 length: 14 residues. Deletions cut 1 base from V and 5 bases from J, with 11 bases between. Germline CDR1 reads MGHRA; CDR2 reads YSYEKL. CDR3 coding DNA: TGCGCCAGCAGCCAAGTTTCCAGGGGAACTGAAGCTTTCTTT. It is translated as CASSQVSRGTEAFF.

This chain joins TRBV19 and TRBJ2-2; the D is unclear. Trimming pared 3 bases from V and 1 base from J, leaving 9 bases between. Germline CDR1 is LNHDA and CDR2 is SQIVND (reference sequence). The CDR3 spans 15 residues. CDR3 in DNA: TGTGCCAGTAGTATCCAGACACTGAACACCGGGGAGCTGTTTTTT. Translated: CASSIQTLNTGELFF.

V gene TRBV9 combines with J gene TRBJ2-1; 7 positions agree with TRBD1. Germline loops: CDR1 SGDLS, CDR2 YYNGEE. Trimming took 4 bases from V and 8 from J; bases not matched to a gene: 3. This CDR3 is 12 amino acids long. CDR3 bases: TGTGCCAGCAGCTCGACAGGGTATGAGCAGTTCTTC. This codes for CASSSTGYEQFF.